A single sample gave rise to the 21 T cell receptor beta chains below, sequenced in a study of cytomegalovirus exposure and HLA in healthy donors. PCR primers comprised 60 Vbeta and 13 Jbeta primers. This table comes from immunoSEQ multiplex PCR, and its TCRdb copy is limited to in-frame clones, with some not included. The sample shows about 140,000 clones, more than 70% of them seen only once. The sequenced sample was PBMCs. The receptors come from a male donor in good health and CMV-seropositive.

This clone has just a few counts. V gene TRBV18 combines with J gene TRBJ1-1; TRBD1 aligns across 7 bases. This CDR3 contains 13 residues. V lost 3 bases, J lost 7 bases, and 5 bases stayed unmatched. Looked up from germline, CDR1 is KGHSH and CDR2 is LQKENI. The CDR3 reads CASSPGQRFEAFF. CDR3 nucleotides: TGTGCCAGCTCACCGGGACAGCGCTTTGAAGCTTTCTTT.

This chain uses TRBV7-9 with TRBJ2-1; 10 bases align to TRBD2. V was clipped by 1 base and J by 3 bases; unmatched bases: 12. The CDR3 is 19 residues long. Germline V gene lookup returns CDR1 SEHNR and CDR2 FQNEAQ (reference sequence). The CDR3 bases are TGTGCCAGCAGCTTAGGTGAAAGGACTAGCGGATCTTACTACAATGAGCAGTTCTTC. This translates into CASSLGERTSGSYYNEQFF.

The V gene is TRBV6-5, the J gene TRBJ1-1; 8 positions match TRBD1. With 4 bases clipped from V and 7 bases from J, the junction kept 14 bases outside the gene matches. This CDR3 has 16 amino acids. CDR1 and CDR2 (germline): MNHEY, SVGAGI. In DNA, the CDR3 is TGTGCCAGCAGTTTACGGACAGGGCGGAGGGTCGGTGAAGCTTTCTTT. Translating gives CASSLRTGRRVGEAFF.

The J gene is TRBJ1-2, the V gene TRBV30; D gene ambiguous. This CDR3 is built from 12 residues. Germline CDR1 is GTSNPN and CDR2 is SVGIG (reference sequence). For the CDR3, the DNA is TGTGCTTGGTCGGTAGACTTATATGGCTACACCTTC. It encodes CAWSVDLYGYTF.

Worth noting for this clone: One end of the junction fails to match germline, which may point to a read error. This chain connects TRBV7-9 to TRBJ1-1; maybe TRBD1 (6 bases). Germline lookup yields CDR1 SEHNR and CDR2 FQNEAQ (reference sequence). The CDR3 is 15 residues long. This CDR3 reads CSSSLHITGSTEAFF. Here the CDR3 DNA reads TGTTCCAGCAGCCTCCATATTACAGGGTCCACTGAAGCTTTCTTT.

A note on this clone: Its ends do not fully match the called genes, so a read error is possible. The CDR3 DNA follows: TGTGCCGGCAGCTTTAGCGGGGGATACAATGAGCAGTTCTTC. Translated, it gives CAGSFSGGYNEQFF. The J gene is TRBJ2-1, the V gene TRBV7-3, with TRBD2 matching 9 bases. This CDR3 contains 14 residues. Germline V gives CDR1 SGHTA, CDR2 FQGTGA.

V usage is TRBV18 and J usage is TRBJ2-3, with 15 bases fitting TRBD2. The CDR3 spans 17 residues. The germline CDR1 and CDR2 sequences are KGHSH and LQKENI. V lost 3 bases and J lost 5; bases outside the gene matches: 6. In DNA, the CDR3 is TGTGCCAGCTCACCCCGGACTAGCGGGAGGGCCCTAGATACGCAGTATTTT. This codes for CASSPRTSGRALDTQYF.

This chain uses TRBV4-2 with TRBJ1-5, with D hard to call. V shed 0 bases and J shed 2 bases, with 11 bases lying between them. CDR1 is LGHNA, CDR2 YNFKEQ, per germline. This CDR3 is 16 amino acids long. This CDR3 is CASSQEEGSGNQPQHF. The CDR3, as DNA: TGTGCCAGCAGCCAAGAGGAGGGCTCGGGCAATCAGCCCCAGCATTTT.

The chain carries TRBV28 and TRBJ1-5; no reliable D call. The CDR3 covers 13 residues. The germline V and J ends were trimmed by 6 bases and 5 bases, with 11 bases remaining between them. Looked up from germline, CDR1 is MDHEN and CDR2 is SYDVKM. The CDR3 sequence: CASRAPPDQPQHF. CDR3 DNA: TGTGCCAGCAGAGCCCCCCCGGATCAGCCCCAGCATTTT.

The chain is built from TRBV27 and TRBJ1-1; 7 bases map to TRBD1. The length of the CDR3 is 14 residues. V lost 2 bases and J lost 9; bases outside the gene matches: 9. Per germline, CDR1 MNHEY and CDR2 SMNVEV (reference sequence). In DNA form, the CDR3 reads TGTGCCAGCAGTTTAAACGGACAGGCCGGACAAGCTTTCTTT. Translation gives CASSLNGQAGQAFF.

This clone appeared a few times. The chain joins TRBV5-8 to TRBJ1-2; no reliable D call. CDR1 and CDR2 (germline): SGHTS, YDEGEE. The germline V and J ends were trimmed by 4 bases and 7 bases, with 14 bases remaining between them. This CDR3 comprises 13 residues. This chain's CDR3 is CASSPDGVSGYTF. The DNA of the CDR3 is TGTGCCAGCAGCCCGGATGGAGTAAGTGGCTACACCTTC. Variable domain in full (rest from reference TRBV5-8 and TRBJ1-2): EAGVTQSPTHLIKTRGQQATLRCSPISGHTSVYWYQQALGLGLQFLLWYDEGEERNRGNFPPRFSGRQFPNYSSELNVNALELEDSALYLCASSPDGVSGYTFGSGTRLTVV.

The chain employs TRBV5-6 and TRBJ1-2; 7 nucleotides line up with TRBD1. Per the germline V gene, CDR1 is SGHDT and CDR2 is YYEEEE. The J segment lost 2 bases and the V segment lost 1 base, leaving 2 bases of the junction unmatched. The CDR3 extends over 14 amino acids. The CDR3 sequence: CASSLYRGNYGYTF. CDR3 sequence (DNA): TGTGCCAGCAGCTTGTACAGGGGAAACTATGGCTACACCTTC.

V gene TRBV2 combines with J gene TRBJ1-2, with a possible D match to TRBD1 (5 bases). Trimming shortened V by 1 base and J by 8 bases, and 11 bases separated the two germline ends. CDR1 and CDR2 from the germline V gene are SNHLY and FYNNEI. The CDR3 contains 13 residues. The CDR3 region has the DNA TGTGCCAGCAGTGAAGTCAGGGCAGGGGGCTACACCTTC. Amino acid sequence: CASSEVRAGGYTF.

As DNA, the CDR3 is TGTGCCATCCGGACAGAGAACACTGAAGCTTTCTTT. The encoded protein is CAIRTENTEAFF. The chain employs TRBV6-1 and TRBJ1-1, with D possibly TRBD1 on 6 matching bases. The V and J ends lost 10 bases and 1 base respectively, with 10 bases between them. CDR1 is MNHNS and CDR2 is SASEGT in the germline V gene. The CDR3 is 12 amino acids.

The V call is TRBV5-4, the J call TRBJ2-3, with D uncertain. The CDR3 contains 13 residues. In germline, CDR1 is SGHNT, CDR2 YYREEE (reference sequence). The ends were cut back, 3 bases at V and 0 bases at J, with 5 bases in the middle. For the CDR3, the DNA is TGTGCCAGCAGCTCCTATAGCACAGATACGCAGTATTTT. Translating gives CASSSYSTDTQYF.

V and J are TRBV20-1 and TRBJ1-1; D is unclear. The CDR3 contains 11 residues. The V gene's germline CDR1 is DFQATT and CDR2 SNEGSKA (reference sequence). V lost 0 bases, J lost 9 bases, and 8 bases lay in between. Here the CDR3 reads CSARDRRKAFF. In nucleotides, the CDR3 is TGCAGTGCTAGAGATCGCAGGAAAGCTTTCTTT.

The V and J genes are TRBV29-1 and TRBJ2-7; 11 bases line up with TRBD2. The V and J ends lost 5 bases and 2 bases, in that order; junction bases with no gene match: 2. This CDR3 has 13 amino acids. In germline, CDR1 is SQVTM, CDR2 ANQGSEA. Here the CDR3 reads CSVTSGGTYEQYF. CDR3 DNA: TGCAGCGTTACTAGCGGGGGTACCTACGAGCAGTACTTC.

This chain joins TRBV7-6 and TRBJ1-1; D unresolved. Trimming removed 6 bases from V and 4 bases from J, with 15 bases in between. Germline V gives CDR1 SGHVS, CDR2 FNYEAQ. The CDR3 covers 14 residues. DNA of the CDR3: TGTGCCAGCAGTACCATGGATTCGGGCACTGAAGCTTTCTTT. Translated: CASSTMDSGTEAFF. The full variable domain, rest sourced from reference TRBV7-6 and TRBJ1-1, is GAGVSQSPRYKVTKRGQDVALRCDPISGHVSLYWYRQALGQGPEFLTYFNYEAQQDKSGLPNDRFSAERPEGSISTLTIQRTEQRDSAMYRCASSTMDSGTEAFFGQGTRLTVV.

The rearrangement uses TRBV5-1 and TRBJ2-3; TRBD2 agrees at 11 bases. The germline gives CDR1 SGHRS, CDR2 YFSETQ. There are 15 residues in the CDR3. Trimming at V came to 4 bases and at J to 5 bases, leaving 6 bases not matched to a gene. The chain's CDR3 is CASSRTSGLRDTQYF. CDR3 DNA: TGCGCCAGCAGCCGGACTAGCGGGTTAAGAGATACGCAGTATTTT.

This chain connects TRBV29-1 to TRBJ1-1; unclear D gene. Germline V CDR1 and CDR2: SQVTM, ANQGSEA. Deletions cut 0 bases from V and 10 bases from J, with 12 bases between. The CDR3 spans 12 residues. This CDR3 is CSVEDSQEGAFF. The CDR3, as DNA: TGCAGCGTTGAAGATTCCCAGGAGGGAGCTTTCTTT.

V gene TRBV18 combines with J gene TRBJ1-3; D ambiguous. Germline V gene sequence: CDR1 KGHSH, CDR2 LQKENI. The CDR3 extends over 15 amino acids. Trimming took off 6 bases at V and 3 bases at J, with 15 bases between the two ends. The CDR3 sequence: CASSPAGFFGNTIYF. DNA of the CDR3: TGTGCCAGCTCTCCTGCAGGTTTCTTTGGAAACACCATATATTTT. The entire variable domain, with the rest obtained from reference TRBV18 and TRBJ1-3, is as follows: NAGVMQNPRHLVRRRGQEARLRCSPMKGHSHVYWYRQLPEEGLKFMVYLQKENIIDESGMPKERFSAEFPKEGPSILRIQQVVRGDSAAYFCASSPAGFFGNTIYFGEGSWLTVV.